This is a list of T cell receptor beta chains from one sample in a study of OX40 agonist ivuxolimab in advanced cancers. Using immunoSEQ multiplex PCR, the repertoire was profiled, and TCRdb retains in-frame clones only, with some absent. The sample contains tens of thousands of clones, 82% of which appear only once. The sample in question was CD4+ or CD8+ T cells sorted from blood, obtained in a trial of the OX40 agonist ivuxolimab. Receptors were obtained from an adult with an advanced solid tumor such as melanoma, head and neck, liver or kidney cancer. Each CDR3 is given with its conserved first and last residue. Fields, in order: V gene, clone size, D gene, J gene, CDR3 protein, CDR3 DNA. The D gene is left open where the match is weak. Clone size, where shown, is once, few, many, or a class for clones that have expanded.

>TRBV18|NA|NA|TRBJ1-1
CASSYRDGAEAFF
TGTGCCAGCTCTTACCGGGACGGCGCTGAAGCTTTCTTT
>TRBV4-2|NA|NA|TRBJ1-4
CASSQEDRWNEKLFF
TGTGCCAGCAGCCAGGAAGACAGATGGAATGAAAAACTGTTTTTT
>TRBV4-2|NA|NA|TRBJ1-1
CASSQITLAVNTEAFF
TGTGCCAGCAGCCAGATCACGTTGGCCGTTAACACTGAAGCTTTCTTT
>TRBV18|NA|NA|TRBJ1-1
CASARADTEAFF
TGTGCCAGCGCTCGGGCGGACACTGAAGCTTTCTTT
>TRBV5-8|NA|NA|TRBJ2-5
CASTPGHYQETQYF
TGTGCCAGCACCCCGGGACATTACCAAGAGACCCAGTACTTC
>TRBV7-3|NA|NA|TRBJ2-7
CASSLIAGDNEQYF
TGTGCCAGCAGCTTAATAGCAGGGGATAACGAGCAGTACTTC
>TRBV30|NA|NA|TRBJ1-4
CAWSPLGGATNEKLFF
TGTGCCTGGAGTCCCCTCGGCGGAGCAACTAATGAAAAACTGTTTTTT
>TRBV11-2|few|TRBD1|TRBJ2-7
CASSQNTGGGEQYF
TGTGCCAGCAGCCAGAATACAGGGGGCGGCGAGCAGTACTTC
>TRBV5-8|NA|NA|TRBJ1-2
CASSLSQGAGYTF
TGTGCCAGCAGCTTGTCACAGGGAGCAGGCTACACCTTC
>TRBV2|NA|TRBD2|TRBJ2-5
CASSVQPSGVRETQYF
TGTGCCAGCAGTGTTCAGCCTAGCGGGGTACGAGAGACCCAGTACTTC
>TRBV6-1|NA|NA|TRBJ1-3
CASSGVGGNTIYF
TGTGCCAGCAGTGGCGTTGGTGGAAACACCATATATTTT
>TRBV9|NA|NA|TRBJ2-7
CASSVGDVTYEQYF
TGTGCCAGCAGCGTAGGAGACGTCACCTACGAGCAGTACTTC
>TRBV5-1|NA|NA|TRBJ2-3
CASRVGTRDTQYF
TGCGCCAGCAGAGTAGGAACACGGGATACGCAGTATTTT
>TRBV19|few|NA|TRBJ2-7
CASSTRSGTKEQYF
TGTGCCAGTAGTACTAGATCCGGGACGAAAGAGCAGTACTTC
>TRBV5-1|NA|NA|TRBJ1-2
CASSLNSDTSNYGYTF
TGCGCCAGCAGCTTGAATTCGGACACTTCTAACTATGGCTACACCTTC
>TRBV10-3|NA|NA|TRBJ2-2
CAIRRDTGELFF
TGTGCCATCAGACGGGACACCGGGGAGCTGTTTTTT
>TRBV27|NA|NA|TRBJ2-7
CASSLSGGPLEQYF
TGTGCCAGCAGTTTGAGTGGGGGACCCCTCGAGCAGTACTTC
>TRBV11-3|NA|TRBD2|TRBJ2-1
CASSLGLAGGGSYNEQFF
TGTGCCAGCAGCTTGGGACTAGCGGGAGGGGGGTCCTACAATGAGCAGTTCTTC
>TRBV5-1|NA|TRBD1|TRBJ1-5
CASSQQGAKDQPQHF
TGCGCCAGCAGCCAACAGGGGGCAAAAGATCAGCCCCAGCATTTT
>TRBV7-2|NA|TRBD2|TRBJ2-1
CASSSGLATEQFF
TGTGCCAGCAGCTCCGGACTAGCGACTGAGCAGTTCTTC
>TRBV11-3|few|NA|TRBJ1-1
CASSTRTGNTEAFF
TGTGCCAGCAGCACTCGGACTGGGAACACTGAAGCTTTCTTT
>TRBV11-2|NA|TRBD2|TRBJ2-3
CASSLGTSGTSDTQYF
TGTGCCAGCAGCTTAGGGACTAGCGGGACATCGGATACGCAGTATTTT
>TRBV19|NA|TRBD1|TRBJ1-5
CASSIVRQGRKEPQHF
TGTGCCAGTAGTATAGTTCGACAGGGGAGGAAGGAGCCCCAGCATTTT
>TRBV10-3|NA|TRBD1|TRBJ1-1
CAITGDRGMNTEAFF
TGTGCCATCACCGGGGACAGGGGTATGAACACTGAAGCTTTCTTT
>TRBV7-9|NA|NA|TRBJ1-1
CASSRLTGTRDTEAFF
TGTGCCAGCAGCCGACTCACAGGAACCCGGGACACTGAAGCTTTCTTT
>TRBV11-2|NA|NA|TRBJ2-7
CASSLDWGSDEQYF
TGTGCCAGCAGCTTAGATTGGGGATCAGACGAGCAGTACTTC
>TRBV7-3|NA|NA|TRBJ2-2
CASSLEGTGELFF
TGTGCCAGCAGCTTAGAGGGTACCGGGGAGCTGTTTTTT
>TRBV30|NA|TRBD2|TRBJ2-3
CAWSNGLAVDTQYF
TGTGCCTGGAGTAACGGACTAGCGGTCGATACGCAGTATTTT
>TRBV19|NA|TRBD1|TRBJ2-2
CASQRDRNTGELFF
TGTGCCAGTCAGAGGGACAGAAACACCGGGGAGCTGTTTTTT
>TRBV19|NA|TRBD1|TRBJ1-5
CASSTGGSYSNQPQHF
TGTGCCAGTAGTACAGGGGGATCGTATAGCAATCAGCCCCAGCATTTT
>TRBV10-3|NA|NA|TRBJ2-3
CAISDGGGLLTDTQYF
TGTGCCATCAGTGATGGGGGGGGCCTGCTCACAGATACGCAGTATTTT
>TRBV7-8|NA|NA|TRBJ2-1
CASSLLGVGLRNEQFF
TGTGCCAGCAGCTTGTTGGGTGTGGGTCTCAGGAATGAGCAGTTCTTC
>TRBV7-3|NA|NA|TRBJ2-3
CASSSSEADTQYF
TGTGCCAGCAGCTCTTCGGAGGCAGATACGCAGTATTTT
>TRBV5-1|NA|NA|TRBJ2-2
CASSLGDGTGELFF
TGCGCCAGCAGCTTGGGGGACGGCACCGGGGAGCTGTTTTTT
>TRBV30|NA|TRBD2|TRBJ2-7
CAWRSSGERSYEQYF
TGTGCCTGGAGGAGTAGCGGGGAACGCTCCTACGAGCAGTACTTC
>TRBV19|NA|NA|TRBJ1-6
CASSRNGKVNSPLHF
TGTGCCAGTAGTAGGAACGGAAAAGTAAATTCACCCCTCCACTTT
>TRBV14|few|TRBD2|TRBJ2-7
CASSQERIAGVDEQYF
TGTGCCAGCAGCCAAGAGAGAATAGCGGGAGTCGACGAGCAGTACTTC
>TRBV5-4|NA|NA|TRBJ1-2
CASSSAGTWPPDGYTF
TGTGCCAGCAGCTCAGCCGGGACATGGCCCCCTGATGGCTACACCTTC
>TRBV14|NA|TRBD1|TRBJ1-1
CASSQDWSGGEAFF
TGTGCCAGCAGCCAAGATTGGTCAGGGGGTGAAGCTTTCTTT
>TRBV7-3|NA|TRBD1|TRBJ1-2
CASSPGQGYGYTF
TGTGCCAGCAGCCCTGGACAGGGCTATGGCTACACCTTC
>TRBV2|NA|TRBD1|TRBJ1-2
CASRVTERPGTVNYGYTF
TGTGCCAGCAGAGTTACCGAACGTCCCGGGACAGTTAACTATGGCTACACCTTC
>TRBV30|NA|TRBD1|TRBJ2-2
CAWGDWTGPNTGELFF
TGTGCCTGGGGGGATTGGACAGGTCCGAACACCGGGGAGCTGTTTTTT